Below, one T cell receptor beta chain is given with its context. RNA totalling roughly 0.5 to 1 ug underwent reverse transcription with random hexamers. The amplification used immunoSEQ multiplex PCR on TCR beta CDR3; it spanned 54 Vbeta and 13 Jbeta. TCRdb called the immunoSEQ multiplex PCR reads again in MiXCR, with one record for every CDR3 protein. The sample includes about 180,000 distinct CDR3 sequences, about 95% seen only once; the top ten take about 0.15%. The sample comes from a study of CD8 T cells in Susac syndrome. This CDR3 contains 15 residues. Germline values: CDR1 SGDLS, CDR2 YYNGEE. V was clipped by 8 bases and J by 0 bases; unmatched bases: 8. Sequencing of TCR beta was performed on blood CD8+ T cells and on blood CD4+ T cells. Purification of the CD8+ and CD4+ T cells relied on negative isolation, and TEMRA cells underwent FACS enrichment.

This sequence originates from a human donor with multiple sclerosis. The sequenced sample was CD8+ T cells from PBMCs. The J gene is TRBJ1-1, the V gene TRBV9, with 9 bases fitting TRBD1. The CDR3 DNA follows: TGTGCCAGTCTCCCCGGGACAGGGATGAACACTGAAGCTTTCTTT. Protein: CASLPGTGMNTEAFF. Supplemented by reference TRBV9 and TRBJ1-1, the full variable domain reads DSGVTQTPKHLITATGQRVTLRCSPRSGDLSVYWYQQSLDQGLQFLIQYYNGEERAKGNILERFSAQQFPDLHSELNLSSLELGDSALYFCASLPGTGMNTEAFFGQGTRLTVV.